These 12 T cell receptor beta chains came from one sample sequenced in a study of T cells expressing NK-cell markers. From its re-call of the 5' RACE reads, TCRdb lists each CDR3 protein once, without DNA. The sample includes 150,000 to 160,000 distinct CDR3 sequences. Sample: blood T cells: a sorted CD56 or NKG2C T cell subset, CD4+ or CD8+ T cells, or bulk PBMC T cells (not recorded which). The receptor set was obtained from a woman between 45 and 65 years old in good health.

This chain links TRBV11-3 with TRBJ2-2; TCRdb reports TRBD2, a call that lacks DNA to check it against. The CDR3 runs 17 residues. In germline, CDR1 is SGHNT, CDR2 YENEEA. CDR3 in amino acids: CASSLNLAGDRTGELFF.

The V and J genes are TRBV3-1 and TRBJ2-5; TCRdb returns TRBD2, unconfirmable since there is no DNA. Germline V gene sequence: CDR1 LGHDT, CDR2 YNNKEL (reference sequence). This CDR3 contains 15 residues. This CDR3 is CASSLLRGVQETQYF.

The rearrangement uses TRBV28 and TRBJ2-5; TCRdb proposes TRBD1, but this gene call is untestable without DNA. CDR1 and CDR2 (germline): MDHEN, SYDVKM. This CDR3 has 15 residues. This chain's CDR3 is CASSSGQGAGETQYF.

The genes are TRBV7-9 and TRBJ2-7; the TCRdb call, TRBD1, lacks DNA for checking. This CDR3 is 18 amino acids long. Germline V gene sequence: CDR1 SEHNR, CDR2 FQNEAQ (reference sequence). CDR3 in amino acids: CASSSHVGGAYKVYEQYF.

The chain couples TRBV29-1 to TRBJ2-7. Germline V gene data show CDR1 as SQVTM and CDR2 as ANQGSEA. The CDR3 covers 12 residues. CDR3 sequence: CSVETVAYEQYF.

This chain uses TRBV27 with TRBJ2-5; there is no DNA to check the TCRdb D call of TRBD1. Germline values: CDR1 MNHEY, CDR2 SMNVEV (reference sequence). This CDR3 has 14 amino acids. This chain's CDR3 is CASSHTGNGETQYF.

The V and J genes are TRBV9 and TRBJ2-3; the D gene TCRdb calls, TRBD2, cannot be checked with no DNA. The CDR3 is 15 residues long. Germline V gene sequence: CDR1 SGDLS, CDR2 YYNGEE. CDR3: CASSADGVRADTQYF.

V usage is TRBV7-8 and J usage is TRBJ2-1. Germline CDR1 is SGHVS and CDR2 is FQNEAQ. This CDR3 has 17 amino acids. This CDR3 reads CASSLAPAGDSYNEQFF.

The V call is TRBV29-1, the J call TRBJ2-1; TCRdb lists TRBD2, though no DNA is available to test this call. The CDR3 covers 18 residues. Germline CDR1 reads SQVTM; CDR2 reads ANQGSEA. The CDR3 is CSVEAGLVPPKTYNEQFF.

This rearrangement joins TRBV11-3 to TRBJ2-3; lacking DNA, the TRBD1 call made by TCRdb goes unchecked. In germline, CDR1 is SGHNT, CDR2 YENEEA. This CDR3 region has 16 residues. The CDR3 is CASSPLRGTSTDTQYF. Full variable domain (remainder filled in from reference TRBV11-3 and TRBJ2-3): EAGVVQSPRYKIIEKKQPVAFWCNPISGHNTLYWYLQNLGQGPELLIRYENEEAVDDSQLPKDRFSAERLKGVDSTLKIQPAELGDSAVYLCASSPLRGTSTDTQYFGPGTRLTVL.

The chain recombines TRBV27 with TRBJ2-2; the TCRdb D gene call, TRBD2, has no DNA to confirm it. CDR3 length equals 14 residues. Germline CDR1 and CDR2: MNHEY and SMNVEV (reference sequence). The CDR3 is CASSLASETGELFF.

The gene calls are TRBV12-3 or TRBV12-4 and TRBJ2-2; TCRdb reports TRBD2, a call that lacks DNA to check it against. This CDR3 contains 14 residues. CDR3 region: CASKTSGSSGELFF.